The 30 T cell receptor beta chains below were found in one sample sequenced in a study of T cells in tuberculosis. Sorting used thawed, overnight-rested PBMC stained with anti-CD3, a viability dye and GMM-loaded CD1B tetramer. CD1B tetramers were loaded with Rhodococcus equi-derived C32 glucose monomycolate. The assay was immunoSEQ multiplex PCR, and TCRdb's table has in-frame clones only and misses some. This sample has about 88,000 clones, with around 90% found just once. The sequenced material came from CD1b-GMM tetramer-negative cells sorted from PBMCs. These receptors were obtained from an adult woman with latent tuberculosis.

This clone occurred once. The V and J genes are TRBV2 and TRBJ2-1; 16 nucleotides line up with TRBD2. V was clipped by 7 bases and J by 6 bases; unmatched bases: 9. The CDR3 runs 17 residues. In germline, CDR1 is SNHLY, CDR2 FYNNEI. DNA for the CDR3: TGTGCCAGCATCGTCCCGGGACTAGCGGGGGGGCTCAATGAGCAGTTCTTC. It specifies CASIVPGLAGGLNEQFF.

The V call is TRBV19, the J call TRBJ1-2, with 9 nucleotides matching TRBD1. V dropped 7 bases and J dropped 10; count of bases not matched to a gene: 13. The length of the CDR3 is 14 residues. CDR1 and CDR2 from the germline V gene are LNHDA and SQIVND (reference sequence). The CDR3 protein is CASTPGTGIYDYTF. CDR3 nucleotides: TGTGCCAGTACCCCAGGGACAGGGATTTACGACTACACCTTC.

The rearrangement uses TRBV7-5 and TRBJ2-5; TRBD2, the table's D call, lacks a check against the DNA. TRBV7-5 corresponds to a pseudogene. This CDR3 has 11 residues. The CDR3 DNA reads TGTGCCCTGGGGGGGCGGGAGACCCAGTACTTC. Translated, it gives CALGGRETQYF.

The genes are TRBV7-9 and TRBJ2-3; 8 bases agree with TRBD2. The V and J ends lost 3 bases and 2 bases, in that order; junction bases with no gene match: 1. The CDR3 length is 14 residues. CDR1 is SEHNR, CDR2 FQNEAQ, per germline (reference sequence). The CDR3 DNA is TGTGCCAGCAGCTTTAGCGGGATCACAGATACGCAGTATTTT. Its protein is CASSFSGITDTQYF.

The chain has TRBV10-2 and TRBJ2-6; D may be TRBD1 (6 bases). Trimming cost V 8 bases and J 1 base, with 9 bases left between them. Germline lookup yields CDR1 WSHSY and CDR2 SAAADI. CDR3 length: 14 amino acids. CDR3 sequence reads: CASRQVSGANVLTF. CDR3 in DNA: TGCGCCAGCCGACAGGTGTCTGGGGCCAACGTCCTGACTTTC.

The chain is built from TRBV11-3 and TRBJ2-5; 9 bases agree with TRBD1. The CDR3 totals 16 residues. Unmatched junction bases numbered 8, after V lost 1 base and J lost 5 bases. CDR1 and CDR2 (germline): SGHNT, YENEEA. CDR3 region: CASSLGPTGGSETQYF. The CDR3 region has the DNA TGTGCCAGCAGCTTAGGTCCTACAGGGGGCAGCGAGACCCAGTACTTC.

The V and J genes are TRBV27 and TRBJ1-4, with D unclear. Trimming removed 6 bases at V and 0 bases at J, with 8 bases between. The CDR3 extends over 14 amino acids. Germline lookup yields CDR1 MNHEY and CDR2 SMNVEV (reference sequence). In DNA form, the CDR3 reads TGTGCCAGCAGCCGGGATGCAACTAATGAAAAACTGTTTTTT. This codes for CASSRDATNEKLFF.

The chain joins TRBV27 to TRBJ2-7, with 9 bases that match TRBD1. The CDR3 loop spans 15 amino acids. V shed 5 bases, J shed 6 bases, and the junction held 11 bases outside the gene matches. Germline V lookup: CDR1 MNHEY, CDR2 SMNVEV (reference sequence). CDR3 in amino acids: CASSPTGTGRGEQYV. CDR3 nucleotide sequence: TGTGCCAGCAGTCCAACCGGGACAGGGCGCGGCGAGCAGTACGTC.

The chain couples TRBV15 to TRBJ2-1, with D possibly being TRBD1 (5 bases). Germline V gene data show CDR1 as LNHNV and CDR2 as YYDKDF (reference sequence). This CDR3 has 13 residues. The V end lost 0 bases, the J end lost 15 bases, and 15 bases lay between the germline ends. In DNA form, the CDR3 reads TGTGCCACCAGCAGAGAGACAGACAGCAAAGCGTTCTTC. It yields the protein CATSRETDSKAFF. Supplemented by reference TRBV15 and TRBJ2-1, the full variable domain reads DAMVIQNPRYQVTQFGKPVTLSCSQTLNHNVMYWYQQKSSQAPKLLFHYYDKDFNNEADTPDNFQSRRPNTSFCFLDIRSPGLGDTAMYLCATSRETDSKAFFGPGTRLTVL.

The chain links TRBV5-5 to TRBJ1-2; D is undetermined. The CDR3 loop spans 14 amino acids. Trimming removed 1 base from V and 4 bases from J, with 11 bases in between. Germline-derived CDR1 and CDR2 are SGHKS and YYEKEE (reference sequence). The CDR3: CASSLRGGSYGYTF. The CDR3 region has the DNA TGTGCCAGCAGCTTGCGGGGAGGGTCCTATGGCTACACCTTC.

This clone was seen just once. The chain uses TRBV5-1 and TRBJ1-1; 7 nucleotides align to TRBD1. With 4 bases clipped from V and 5 bases from J, the junction kept 11 bases outside the gene matches. Germline assignment: CDR1 SGHRS and CDR2 YFSETQ. The CDR3 has 15 residues. The CDR3 is CASSPRDSGRTEAFF. CDR3 in DNA: TGCGCCAGCAGCCCCAGGGACAGCGGTCGAACTGAAGCTTTCTTT.

The J gene is TRBJ2-7, the V gene TRBV7-2; possible D gene TRBD1, 6 bases. The germline V gene encodes CDR1 SGHTA and CDR2 FQGNSA. The CDR3 is 13 amino acids. V lost 5 bases and J 12 bases, leaving 20 bases between the germline ends. CDR3 loop: CASSRIGQKRMYV. In DNA form, the CDR3 reads TGTGCCAGCAGCCGCATAGGACAGAAAAGAATGTACGTC.

The chain uses TRBV10-3 and TRBJ2-2, with a weak D call TRBD1 (6 bases). Per germline, CDR1 ENHRY and CDR2 SYGVKD. This CDR3 is 19 amino acids long. V gave up 2 bases and J gave up 0 bases, with 19 bases separating them. The CDR3 region is CAISERWGRGPTNTGELFF. CDR3 coding DNA: TGTGCCATCAGTGAGAGGTGGGGCAGGGGTCCGACGAACACCGGGGAGCTGTTTTTT.

This clone was seen just once. The chain has TRBV11-3 and TRBJ2-3; 8 bases fit TRBD1. V shed 5 bases and J 2 bases; nucleotides not matched to a gene: 6. CDR1 is SGHNT and CDR2 is YENEEA in the germline V gene. The CDR3 consists of 15 residues. CDR3 DNA sequence: TGTGCCAGCAGCGCTCAGGGGGCGGACACAGATACGCAGTATTTT. The encoded protein is CASSAQGADTDTQYF.

The rearrangement uses TRBV6-5 and TRBJ2-3, with D maybe TRBD1 (5 bases). The CDR3 has 16 amino acids. V lost 3 bases, J lost 2 bases, and 15 bases lay in between. Germline lookup yields CDR1 MNHEY and CDR2 SVGAGI. For the CDR3, the DNA is TGTGCCAGCAGTTATAGGTCGGCAGGGAACACAGATACGCAGTATTTT. Translating gives CASSYRSAGNTDTQYF.

A single count supports this clone. The chain has TRBV12-5 and TRBJ2-3; the match to TRBD1 covers 10 bases. Germline V CDR1 and CDR2: LGHNT, FRNRAP. V lost 6 bases, J lost 4 bases, and 7 bases stayed unmatched. This CDR3 comprises 15 residues. DNA of the CDR3: TGTGCTAGTGGGCCCGGGACAGGGGTCGCAGATACGCAGTATTTT. This gives the protein CASGPGTGVADTQYF.

V gene TRBV9 combines with J gene TRBJ2-2; 9 bases align to TRBD2. CDR1 and CDR2 (germline): SGDLS, YYNGEE. Unmatched junction bases numbered 19, after V lost 4 bases and J lost 6 bases. The CDR3 consists of 19 residues. Written as DNA, the CDR3 is TGTGCCAGCAGCCCCGGAGGCCCCCTAGCGGGGAGGGGGGCCGGGGAGCTGTTTTTT. This gives the protein CASSPGGPLAGRGAGELFF.

The J gene is TRBJ1-1, the V gene TRBV4-1, with a possible D match to TRBD1 (5 bases). Trimming removed 0 bases from V and 0 bases from J, with 8 bases in between. The CDR3 contains 15 residues. The germline CDR1 and CDR2 sequences are MGHRA and YSYEKL. In DNA, the CDR3 is TGCGCCAGCAGCCAAGATGGGGCCCTGAACACTGAAGCTTTCTTT. Amino acids: CASSQDGALNTEAFF.

This chain uses TRBV6-1 with TRBJ2-3; possible D gene TRBD2, 6 bases. Germline assignment: CDR1 MNHNS and CDR2 SASEGT. V dropped 4 bases and J dropped 2 bases, with 10 bases sitting between them. The CDR3 runs to 14 residues. The CDR3 bases are TGTGCCAGCAGTGCGGGACTTGACACAGATACGCAGTATTTT. Translation gives CASSAGLDTDTQYF.

The chain carries TRBV6-5 and TRBJ1-2; D ambiguous. This CDR3 contains 14 residues. Trimming cost V 0 bases and J 4 bases, with 9 bases left between them. Germline assignment: CDR1 MNHEY and CDR2 SVGAGI. CDR3 protein: CASSYSGSLYGYTF. As DNA, the CDR3 is TGTGCCAGCAGTTACTCGGGGAGCCTCTATGGCTACACCTTC.

This chain joins TRBV28 and TRBJ2-1; 14 bases are shared with TRBD2. The germline gives CDR1 MDHEN, CDR2 SYDVKM. V lost 4 bases and J lost 3; bases outside the gene matches: 5. There are 17 residues in the CDR3. CDR3 DNA: TGTGCCAGCAGTTCGAGACTAGCGGGGGGGCGCTACAATGAGCAGTTCTTC. Residues: CASSSRLAGGRYNEQFF.

The rearrangement links TRBV6-6 to TRBJ1-1; 8 bases align to TRBD1. The length of the CDR3 is 14 residues. CDR1 and CDR2 from the germline V gene are MNHNY and SVGAGI (reference sequence). The trim removed 4 bases at V and 11 bases at J, leaving 12 bases unmatched. CDR3 DNA: TGTGCCAGCAGTTCCGTAGGACTCAGGGGGCGGGCTTTCTTT. Translating gives CASSSVGLRGRAFF.

V is TRBV6-5 and J is TRBJ2-3; D unclear. Between the trimmed V and J ends, which lost 2 bases and 3 bases, there was a span of 15 bases. Germline V gives CDR1 MNHEY, CDR2 SVGAGI. The length of the CDR3 is 16 residues. The CDR3 protein is CASSYDGTQVTDTQYF. The CDR3 DNA is TGTGCCAGCAGTTACGACGGTACGCAGGTGACAGATACGCAGTATTTT.

This clone has just one count. The chain uses TRBV12-5 and TRBJ1-4, with 9 bases lining up with TRBD1. This CDR3 contains 16 residues. Germline CDR1 is LGHNT and CDR2 is FRNRAP. With 3 bases clipped from V and 7 bases from J, the junction kept 9 bases outside the gene matches. In DNA form, the CDR3 reads TGTGCTAGTGGTTTAGCCACCGGGACAGGGTCTGAAAAACTGTTTTTT. Protein product: CASGLATGTGSEKLFF.

This chain joins TRBV10-3 and TRBJ2-4; 8 nucleotides line up with TRBD2. This CDR3 is built from 17 residues. V gave up 6 bases and J gave up 3 bases; unmatched junction bases: 13. Per germline, CDR1 ENHRY and CDR2 SYGVKD. As DNA, the CDR3 is TGTGCCATCAGGAGGGGCCCCGGGGGGGAGGGCAAAAACATTCAGTACTTC. This codes for CAIRRGPGGEGKNIQYF.

The V call is TRBV7-2, the J call TRBJ2-5; 8 nucleotides match TRBD2. Germline V gene sequence: CDR1 SGHTA, CDR2 FQGNSA. With V trimmed by 1 base and J by 5 bases, 9 bases remained unmatched. This CDR3 region has 16 residues. In nucleotides, the CDR3 is TGTGCCAGCAGCTTAGGTCTGCGGGGGGCCGTTGAGACCCAGTACTTC. Protein sequence: CASSLGLRGAVETQYF.

A note on this clone: Germline and junction disagree at one end, which may indicate a read error. The rearrangement uses TRBV14 and TRBJ1-6, with D possibly being TRBD1 (5 bases). Germline V gene sequence: CDR1 SGHDN, CDR2 FVKESK. This CDR3 spans 15 amino acids. As DNA, the CDR3 is TGTGCCAGCAGTCATCCTGACGGGACTAATTCCCCCCTCCACTTT. Translating gives CASSHPDGTNSPLHF.

CDR3 nucleotide sequence: TGTGCCAGCAGCTCAAGGGACAGCCCGCTACACGAGCAGTACGTC. It yields the protein CASSSRDSPLHEQYV. The V and J genes are TRBV5-4 and TRBJ2-7, with TRBD1 matching over 7 bases. The V and J ends lost 3 bases and 5 bases, in that order; junction bases with no gene match: 11. The germline gives CDR1 SGHNT, CDR2 YYREEE (reference sequence). The CDR3 contains 15 residues.

The V call is TRBV30, the J call TRBJ2-5, with 9 bases aligning to TRBD2. The CDR3 is 17 amino acids. Germline CDR1 is GTSNPN and CDR2 is SVGIG (reference sequence). Unmatched junction bases numbered 9, after V lost 0 bases and J lost 1 base. The CDR3 protein is CAWSVDGLAGSQETQYF. DNA of the CDR3: TGTGCCTGGAGTGTAGATGGGCTAGCGGGGAGCCAAGAGACCCAGTACTTC.

V is TRBV14 and J is TRBJ1-1, with D unresolved. CDR1 and CDR2 (germline): SGHDN, FVKESK. Trimming pared 1 base from V and 4 bases from J, leaving 10 bases between. The CDR3 contains 14 residues. CDR3 DNA: TGTGCCAGCAGCCAAGCCCTGTCGGTCACTGAAGCTTTCTTT. Encoded protein: CASSQALSVTEAFF.